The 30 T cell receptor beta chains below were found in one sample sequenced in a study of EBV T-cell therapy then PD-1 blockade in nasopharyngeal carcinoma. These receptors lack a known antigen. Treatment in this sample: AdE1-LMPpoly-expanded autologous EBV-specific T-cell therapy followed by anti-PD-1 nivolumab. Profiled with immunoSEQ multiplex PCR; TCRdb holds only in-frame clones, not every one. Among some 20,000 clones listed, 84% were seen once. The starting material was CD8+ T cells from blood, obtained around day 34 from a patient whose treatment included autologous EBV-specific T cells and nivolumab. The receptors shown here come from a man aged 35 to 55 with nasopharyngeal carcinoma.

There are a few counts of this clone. CDR3 in amino acids: CASSPGTGYTGELFF. CDR3 coding DNA: TGCGCCAGCAGCCCAGGGACAGGGTACACCGGGGAGCTGTTTTTT. The chain joins TRBV4-1 to TRBJ2-2; 9 nucleotides match TRBD1. The CDR3 is 15 amino acids. Trimming cost V 4 bases and J 3 bases; bases outside gene matches: 3. Per the germline V gene, CDR1 is MGHRA and CDR2 is YSYEKL.

CDR3 protein: CASSQETGLTNEKLFF. The CDR3 DNA is TGTGCCAGCAGCCAAGAGACAGGGCTTACTAATGAAAAACTGTTTTTT. The chain uses TRBV4-2 and TRBJ1-4; 7 nucleotides line up with TRBD1. The CDR3 is 16 residues long. Trimming removed 0 bases from V and 2 bases from J; junction bases left unmatched: 3. Germline lookup yields CDR1 LGHNA and CDR2 YNFKEQ.

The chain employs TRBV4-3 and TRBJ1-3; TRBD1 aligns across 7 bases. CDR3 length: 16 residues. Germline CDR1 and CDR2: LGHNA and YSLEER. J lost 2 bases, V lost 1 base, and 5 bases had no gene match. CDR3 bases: TGCGCCAGCAGCCAAGTTTTTGGGACAGCTGGAAACACCATATATTTT. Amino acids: CASSQVFGTAGNTIYF.

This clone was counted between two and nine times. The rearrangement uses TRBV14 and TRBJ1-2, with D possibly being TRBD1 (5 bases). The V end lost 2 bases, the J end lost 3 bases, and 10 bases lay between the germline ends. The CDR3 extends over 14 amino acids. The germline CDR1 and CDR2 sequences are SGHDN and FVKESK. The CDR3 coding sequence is TGTGCCAGCAGCCAACCGGGGGGGGACTATGGCTACACCTTC. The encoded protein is CASSQPGGDYGYTF.

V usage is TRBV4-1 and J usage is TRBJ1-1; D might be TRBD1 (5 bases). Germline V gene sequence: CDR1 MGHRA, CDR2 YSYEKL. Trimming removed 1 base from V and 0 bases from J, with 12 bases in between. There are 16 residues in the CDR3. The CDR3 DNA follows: TGCGCCAGCAGCCAAGGGGCCGGGGACCTGAACACTGAAGCTTTCTTT. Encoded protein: CASSQGAGDLNTEAFF.

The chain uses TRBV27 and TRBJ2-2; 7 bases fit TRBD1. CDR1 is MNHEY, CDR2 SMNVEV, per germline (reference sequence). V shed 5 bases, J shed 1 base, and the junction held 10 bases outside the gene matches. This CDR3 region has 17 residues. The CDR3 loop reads CASSPLTGIKNTGELFF. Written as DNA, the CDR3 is TGTGCCAGCAGTCCATTGACAGGGATCAAGAACACCGGGGAGCTGTTTTTT.

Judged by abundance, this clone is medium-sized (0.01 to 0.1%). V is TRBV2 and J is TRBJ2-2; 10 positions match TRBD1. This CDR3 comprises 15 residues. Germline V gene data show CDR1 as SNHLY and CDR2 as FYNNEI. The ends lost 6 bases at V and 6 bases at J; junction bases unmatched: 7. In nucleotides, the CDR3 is TGTGCCAGCAGACCCGACAGGGGGCCGGCCGGGGAGCTGTTTTTT. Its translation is CASRPDRGPAGELFF.

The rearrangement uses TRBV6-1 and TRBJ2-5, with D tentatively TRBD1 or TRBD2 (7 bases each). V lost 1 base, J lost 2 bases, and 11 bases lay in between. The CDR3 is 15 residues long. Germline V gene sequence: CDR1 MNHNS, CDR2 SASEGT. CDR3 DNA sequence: TGTGCCAGCAGTGAAGGGGGGGGACAGCAAGAGACCCAGTACTTC. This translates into CASSEGGGQQETQYF.

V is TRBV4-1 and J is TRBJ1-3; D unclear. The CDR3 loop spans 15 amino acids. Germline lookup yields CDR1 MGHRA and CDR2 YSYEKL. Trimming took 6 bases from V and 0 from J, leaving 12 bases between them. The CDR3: CASRSQTSSGNTIYF. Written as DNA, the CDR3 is TGCGCCAGCAGGTCACAGACCTCCTCTGGAAACACCATATATTTT.

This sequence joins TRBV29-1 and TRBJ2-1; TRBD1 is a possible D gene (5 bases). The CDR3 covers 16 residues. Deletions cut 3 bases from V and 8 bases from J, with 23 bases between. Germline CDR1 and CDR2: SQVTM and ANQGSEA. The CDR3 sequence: CSVDPKLQGGYDEQFF. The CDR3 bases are TGCAGCGTTGACCCCAAACTGCAGGGTGGCTATGATGAGCAGTTCTTC.

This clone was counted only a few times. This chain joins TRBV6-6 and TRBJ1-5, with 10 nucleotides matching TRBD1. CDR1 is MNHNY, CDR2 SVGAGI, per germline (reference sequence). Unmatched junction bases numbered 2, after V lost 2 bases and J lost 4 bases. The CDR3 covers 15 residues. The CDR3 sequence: CASSYPGQGNQPQHF. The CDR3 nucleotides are TGTGCCAGCAGTTACCCGGGACAGGGGAATCAGCCCCAGCATTTT.

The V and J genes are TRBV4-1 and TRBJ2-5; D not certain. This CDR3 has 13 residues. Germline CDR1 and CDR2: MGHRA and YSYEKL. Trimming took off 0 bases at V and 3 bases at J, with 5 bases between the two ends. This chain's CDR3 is CASSQDWEETQYF. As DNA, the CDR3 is TGCGCCAGCAGCCAAGATTGGGAAGAGACCCAGTACTTC.

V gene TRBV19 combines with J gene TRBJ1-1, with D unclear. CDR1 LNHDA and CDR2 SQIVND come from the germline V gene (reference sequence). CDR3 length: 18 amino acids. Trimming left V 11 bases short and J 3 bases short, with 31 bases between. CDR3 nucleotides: TGTGCCGCCCGGGTCGGGTGGCCAAGGGATTATACTCACACTGAAGCTTTCTTT. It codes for CAARVGWPRDYTHTEAFF.

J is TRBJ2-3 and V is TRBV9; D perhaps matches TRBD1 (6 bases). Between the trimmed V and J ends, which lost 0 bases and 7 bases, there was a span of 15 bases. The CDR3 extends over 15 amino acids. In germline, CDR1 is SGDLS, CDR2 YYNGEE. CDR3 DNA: TGTGCCAGCAGCGTAGAGGACAGTGCCTCGAATACGCAGTATTTT. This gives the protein CASSVEDSASNTQYF.

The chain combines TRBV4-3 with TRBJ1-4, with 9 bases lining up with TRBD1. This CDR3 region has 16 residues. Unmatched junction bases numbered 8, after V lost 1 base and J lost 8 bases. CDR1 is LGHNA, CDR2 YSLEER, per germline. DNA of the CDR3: TGCGCCAGCAGCCAAGCCCCGGGACAGGGAGGAGAAAAACTGTTTTTT. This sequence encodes CASSQAPGQGGEKLFF.

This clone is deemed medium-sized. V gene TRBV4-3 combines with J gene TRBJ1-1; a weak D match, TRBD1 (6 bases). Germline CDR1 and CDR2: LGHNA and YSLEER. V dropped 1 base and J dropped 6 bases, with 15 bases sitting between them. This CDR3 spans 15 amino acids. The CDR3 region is CASSQGLDRKPEAFF. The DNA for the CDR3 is TGCGCCAGCAGCCAAGGTTTGGACAGAAAGCCTGAAGCTTTCTTT.

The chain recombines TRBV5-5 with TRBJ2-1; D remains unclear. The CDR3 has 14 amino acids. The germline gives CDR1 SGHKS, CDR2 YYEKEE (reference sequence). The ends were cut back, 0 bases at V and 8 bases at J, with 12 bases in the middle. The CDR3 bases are TGTGCCAGCAGCTTGGTACGAGCGAGCGATGAGCAGTTCTTC. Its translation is CASSLVRASDEQFF.

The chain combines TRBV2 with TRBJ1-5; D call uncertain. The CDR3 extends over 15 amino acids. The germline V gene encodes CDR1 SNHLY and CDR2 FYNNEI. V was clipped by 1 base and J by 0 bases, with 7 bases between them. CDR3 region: CASSEDAGSNQPQHF. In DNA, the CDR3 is TGTGCCAGCAGTGAAGACGCAGGTAGCAATCAGCCCCAGCATTTT.

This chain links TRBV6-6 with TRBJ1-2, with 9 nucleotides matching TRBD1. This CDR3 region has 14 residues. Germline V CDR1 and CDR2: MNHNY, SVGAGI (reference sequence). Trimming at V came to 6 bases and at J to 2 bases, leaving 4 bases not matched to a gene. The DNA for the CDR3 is TGTGCCAGCAGCAGGGACAGGGTAAACTATGGCTACACCTTC. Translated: CASSRDRVNYGYTF.

The CDR3 DNA sequence: TGTGCCACCAAGTGGTTCCCGGACACCGGGGAGCTGTTTTTT. This codes for CATKWFPDTGELFF. This sequence joins TRBV6-4 and TRBJ2-2; D remains ambiguous. Germline V CDR1 and CDR2: MRHNA, SNTAGT. This CDR3 comprises 14 residues. V gave up 10 bases and J gave up 3 bases, with 15 bases separating them.

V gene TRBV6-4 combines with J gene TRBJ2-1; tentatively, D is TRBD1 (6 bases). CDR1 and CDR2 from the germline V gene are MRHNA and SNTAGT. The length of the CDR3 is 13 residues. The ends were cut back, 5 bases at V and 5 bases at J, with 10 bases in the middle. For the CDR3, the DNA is TGTGCCAGCAGTAGGACAGAAAACAATGAGCAGTTCTTC. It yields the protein CASSRTENNEQFF.

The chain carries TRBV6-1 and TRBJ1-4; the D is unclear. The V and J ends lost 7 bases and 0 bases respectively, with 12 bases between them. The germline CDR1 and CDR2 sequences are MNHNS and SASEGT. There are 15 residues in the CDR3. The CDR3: CASTLSPATNEKLFF. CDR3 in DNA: TGTGCCAGCACCTTATCCCCCGCAACTAATGAAAAACTGTTTTTT.

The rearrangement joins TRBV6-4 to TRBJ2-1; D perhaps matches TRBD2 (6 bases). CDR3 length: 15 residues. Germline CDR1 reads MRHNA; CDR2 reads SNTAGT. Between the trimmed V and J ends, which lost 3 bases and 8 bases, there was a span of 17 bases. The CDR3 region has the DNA TGTGCCAGCAGTGAACGGCAGGGAACGGGGGATGAGCAGTTCTTC. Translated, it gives CASSERQGTGDEQFF.

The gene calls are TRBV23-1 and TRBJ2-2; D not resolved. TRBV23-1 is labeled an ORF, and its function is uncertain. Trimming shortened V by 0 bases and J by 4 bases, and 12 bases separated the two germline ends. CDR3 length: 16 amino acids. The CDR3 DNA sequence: TGCGCCAGCAGTCAATCTAAAAACGGATCCACCGGGGAGCTGTTTTTT. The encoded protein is CASSQSKNGSTGELFF.

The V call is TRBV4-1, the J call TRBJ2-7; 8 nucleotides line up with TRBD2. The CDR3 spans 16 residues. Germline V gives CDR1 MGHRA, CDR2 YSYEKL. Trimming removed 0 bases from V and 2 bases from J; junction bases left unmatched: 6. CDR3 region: CASSQEIAGPPYEQYF. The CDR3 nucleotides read TGCGCCAGCAGCCAAGAGATAGCGGGGCCTCCCTACGAGCAGTACTTC.

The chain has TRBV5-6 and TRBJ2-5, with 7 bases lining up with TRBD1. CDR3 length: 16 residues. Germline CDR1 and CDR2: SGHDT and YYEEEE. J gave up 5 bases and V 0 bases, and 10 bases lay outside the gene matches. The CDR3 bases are TGTGCCAGCAGCTTGGCCCCGGCAGGGGGACGGGAGACCCAGTACTTC. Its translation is CASSLAPAGGRETQYF.

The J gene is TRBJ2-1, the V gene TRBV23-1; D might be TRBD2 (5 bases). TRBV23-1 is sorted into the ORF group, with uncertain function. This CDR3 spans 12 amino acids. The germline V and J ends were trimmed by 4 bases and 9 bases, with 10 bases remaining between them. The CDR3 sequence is CASSPERREQFF. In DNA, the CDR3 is TGCGCCAGCAGTCCTGAGCGGCGTGAGCAGTTCTTC.

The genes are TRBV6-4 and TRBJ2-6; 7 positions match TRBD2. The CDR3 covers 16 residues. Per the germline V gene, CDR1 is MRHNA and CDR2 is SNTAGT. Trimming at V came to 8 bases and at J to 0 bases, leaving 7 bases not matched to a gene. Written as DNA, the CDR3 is TGTGCCAGCTCAAGCGGGGATCTCTCTGGGGCCAACGTCCTGACTTTC. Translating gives CASSSGDLSGANVLTF.

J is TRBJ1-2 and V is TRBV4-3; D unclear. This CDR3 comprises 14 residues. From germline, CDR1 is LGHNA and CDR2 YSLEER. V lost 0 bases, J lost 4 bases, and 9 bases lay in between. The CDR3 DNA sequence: TGCGCCAGCAGCCAAGAATGGCAGGCCTATGGCTACACCTTC. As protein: CASSQEWQAYGYTF.

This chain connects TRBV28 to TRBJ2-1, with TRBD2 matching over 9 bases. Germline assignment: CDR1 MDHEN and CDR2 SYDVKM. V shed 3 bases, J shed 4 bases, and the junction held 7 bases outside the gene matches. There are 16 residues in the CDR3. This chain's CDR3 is CASSFVLAGLYNEQFF. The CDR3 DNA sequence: TGTGCCAGCAGTTTCGTCCTAGCGGGGCTTTACAATGAGCAGTTCTTC. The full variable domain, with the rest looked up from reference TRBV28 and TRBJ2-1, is DVKVTQSSRYLVKRTGEKVFLECVQDMDHENMFWYRQDPGLGLRLIYFSYDVKMKEKGDIPEGYSVSREKKERFSLILESASTNQTSMYLCASSFVLAGLYNEQFFGPGTRLTVL.